This T cell receptor beta chain emerged from a study of CD8 T cells in Susac syndrome. Comment on this clonotype: What it binds is not known.

CD8+ and CD4+ T cells circulating in blood were sequenced for TCR beta. Negative isolation was used for CD8+ and CD4+ T cells, and FACS enrichment was applied to TEMRA cells. After extraction with the RNeasy kit, about 0.5 to 1 ug of the RNA was reverse transcribed using random hexamers. Multiplex immunoSEQ PCR targeted 54 Vbeta and 13 Jbeta TCR beta segments. TCRdb re-called the immunoSEQ multiplex PCR reads with MiXCR, one entry per CDR3 protein. The sample lists 150,000 to 200,000 distinct CDR3 sequences, around 93% seen once, with around 0.13% in the top ten. The CDR3 covers 15 residues. Germline assignment: CDR1 SGHRS and CDR2 YFSETQ. J gave up 4 bases and V 4 bases, and 5 bases lay outside the gene matches. Notes on the study in general: Acknowledgment was made by the study that its TCR sequencing and HLA analysis involved a relatively small number of individuals.

The receptor was derived from a human donor in good health. The chain uses TRBV5-1 and TRBJ2-2; 9 positions agree with TRBD1. The sequenced sample was CD4+ T cells from PBMCs. The CDR3 region has the DNA TGCGCCAGCAGCGTACAGGGGGCTAGCACCGGGGAGCTGTTTTTT. Translation: CASSVQGASTGELFF.